This T cell receptor beta chain stems from a study of T cells in Graves' hyperthyroidism and ophthalmopathy. Looking at the study overall: Any treatment followed the collection of peripheral blood at initial diagnosis. Points from the study as a whole: It was a median around seven months before onset that the model predicted ophthalmopathy. Blood samples included most of the expanded thyroid clonotypes exceeding 0.001.

This clonotype was recorded many times. Its antigen is undetermined. Together with thyroid ultrasound, orbital computed tomography, serum thyroxine and TRAb, clinical symptoms were used for diagnoses. The source material, RNA transcripts, was used to amplify TCR beta CDR3 regions. An initial round of RT-PCR targeting the TCR CDR3 relied on the HTBI primer set. TCRdb reanalysed the multiplex PCR reads using MiXCR and keeps one entry per CDR3 protein. This sample has some 700,000 distinct CDR3 sequences, with 15% to 20% found just once. J lost 3 bases, V lost 0 bases, and 5 bases had no gene match. The CDR3 extends over 16 amino acids. The germline V gene encodes CDR1 MNHEY and CDR2 SVGAGI.

The source material was blood. This clonotype was sampled from a man aged 45 to 65 with Graves' hyperthyroidism. The V gene is TRBV6-5, the J gene TRBJ2-7; TRBD1 agrees at 10 bases. CDR3 sequence reads: CASSYSRDRGLYEQYF. The CDR3 region has the DNA TGTGCCAGCAGTTACTCCCGGGACAGGGGTCTCTACGAGCAGTACTTC.